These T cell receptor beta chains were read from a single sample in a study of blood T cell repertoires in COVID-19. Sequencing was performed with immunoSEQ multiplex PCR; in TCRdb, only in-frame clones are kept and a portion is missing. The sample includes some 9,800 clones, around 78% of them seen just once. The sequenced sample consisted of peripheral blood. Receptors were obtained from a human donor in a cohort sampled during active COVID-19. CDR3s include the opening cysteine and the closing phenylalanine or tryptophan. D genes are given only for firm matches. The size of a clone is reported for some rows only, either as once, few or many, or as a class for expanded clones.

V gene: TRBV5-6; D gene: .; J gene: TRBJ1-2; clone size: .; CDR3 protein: CASSFRSRTIGYTF; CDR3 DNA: TGTGCCAGCAGCTTTCGTTCAAGGACTATTGGCTACACCTTC
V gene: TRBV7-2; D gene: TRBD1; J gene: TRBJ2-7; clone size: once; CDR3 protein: CASSGRQGGGYEQYF; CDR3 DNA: TGTGCCAGCAGCGGGAGACAGGGGGGGGGCTACGAGCAGTACTTC
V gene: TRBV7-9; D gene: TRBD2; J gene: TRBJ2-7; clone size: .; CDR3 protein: CASSLEARWGGGAGEQYF; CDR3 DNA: TGTGCCAGCAGCTTAGAAGCCCGATGGGGCGGGGGGGCTGGCGAGCAGTACTTC
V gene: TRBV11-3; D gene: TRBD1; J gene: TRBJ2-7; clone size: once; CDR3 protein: CASSSSDRGGSYEQYF; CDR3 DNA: TGTGCCAGCAGCTCCTCAGACAGGGGCGGCTCCTACGAGCAGTACTTC
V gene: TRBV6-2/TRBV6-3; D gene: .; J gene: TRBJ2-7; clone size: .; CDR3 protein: CASSKRVGHYTYEQYF; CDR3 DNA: TGTGCCAGCAGCAAAAGGGTGGGACACTACACCTACGAGCAGTACTTC
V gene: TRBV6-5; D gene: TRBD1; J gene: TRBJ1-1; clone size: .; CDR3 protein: CASSYDRGRFTEAFF; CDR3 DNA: TGTGCCAGCAGTTATGACAGGGGGCGTTTCACTGAAGCTTTCTTT
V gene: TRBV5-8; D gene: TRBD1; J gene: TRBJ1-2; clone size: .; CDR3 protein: CASSLTAYRGLGDYGYTF; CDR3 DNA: TGTGCCAGCAGCCTGACAGCATACAGGGGACTCGGTGACTATGGCTACACCTTC
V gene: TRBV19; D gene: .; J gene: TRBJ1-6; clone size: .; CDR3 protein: CASSSLGGRGSYNSPLHF; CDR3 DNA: TGTGCCAGTAGTTCACTCGGAGGGAGAGGATCCTATAATTCACCCCTCCACTTT
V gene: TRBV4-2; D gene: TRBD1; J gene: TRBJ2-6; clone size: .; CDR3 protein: CASSQHIGDRGPSGANVLTF; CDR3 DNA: TGTGCCAGCAGCCAACATATCGGGGACAGGGGCCCGTCTGGGGCCAACGTCCTGACTTTC
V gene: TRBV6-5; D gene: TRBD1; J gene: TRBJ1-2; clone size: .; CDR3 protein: CATGTGSGLWGYTF; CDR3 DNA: TGTGCCACCGGGACAGGGAGTGGACTATGGGGCTACACCTTC
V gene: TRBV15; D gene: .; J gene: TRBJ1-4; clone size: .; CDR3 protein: CATSREQISEKLFF; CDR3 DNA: TGTGCCACCAGCAGAGAACAGATTAGTGAAAAACTGTTTTTT
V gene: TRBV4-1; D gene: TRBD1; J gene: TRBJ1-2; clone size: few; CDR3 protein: CASSQVTGGSGYTF; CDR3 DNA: TGCGCCAGCAGCCAAGTTACAGGGGGCTCTGGCTACACCTTC
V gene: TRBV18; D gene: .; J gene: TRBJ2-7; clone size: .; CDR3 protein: CASSPTDYEQYF; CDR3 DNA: TGTGCCAGCTCACCCACTGACTACGAGCAGTACTTC
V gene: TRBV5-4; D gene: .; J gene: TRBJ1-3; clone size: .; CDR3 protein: CASSVDWGNTIYF; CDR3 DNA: TGTGCCAGCAGTGTAGACTGGGGAAACACCATATATTTT
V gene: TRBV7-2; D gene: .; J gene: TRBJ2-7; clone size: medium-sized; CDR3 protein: CASSLGVGEQYF; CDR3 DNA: TGTGCCAGCAGCCTGGGAGTTGGGGAGCAGTACTTC
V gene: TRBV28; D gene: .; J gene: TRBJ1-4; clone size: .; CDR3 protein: CASSLREKLFF; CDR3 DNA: TGTGCCAGCAGTTTACGTGAAAAACTGTTTTTT
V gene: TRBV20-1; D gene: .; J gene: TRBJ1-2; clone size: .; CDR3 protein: CSASGDSRSGYTF; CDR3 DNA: TGCAGTGCTAGTGGCGACAGTCGGAGTGGCTACACCTTC
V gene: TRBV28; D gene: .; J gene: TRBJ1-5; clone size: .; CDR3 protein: CASSSGGVNQPQHF; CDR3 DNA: TGTGCCAGCAGTTCGGGGGGTGTTAATCAGCCCCAGCATTTT
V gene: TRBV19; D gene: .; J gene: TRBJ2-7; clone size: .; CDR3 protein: CASSPGVGYEQYF; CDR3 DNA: TGTGCCAGTAGCCCAGGGGTGGGGTACGAGCAGTACTTC
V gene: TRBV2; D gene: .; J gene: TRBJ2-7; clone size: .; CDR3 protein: CASSDLASEQYF; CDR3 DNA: TGTGCCAGCAGTGATTTGGCCTCAGAGCAGTACTTC
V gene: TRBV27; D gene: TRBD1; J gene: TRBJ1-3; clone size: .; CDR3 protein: CASSRQGAVGNTIYF; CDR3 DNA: TGTGCCAGCAGTAGACAGGGGGCTGTGGGAAACACCATATATTTT
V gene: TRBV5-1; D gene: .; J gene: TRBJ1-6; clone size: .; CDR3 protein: CASSLDRVNSPLHF; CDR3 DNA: TGCGCCAGCAGCTTGGACAGGGTGAATTCACCCCTCCACTTT
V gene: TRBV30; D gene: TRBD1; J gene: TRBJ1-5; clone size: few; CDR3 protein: CAWSAGQDLSQPQHF; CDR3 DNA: TGTGCCTGGAGTGCGGGACAGGACTTGAGTCAGCCCCAGCATTTT
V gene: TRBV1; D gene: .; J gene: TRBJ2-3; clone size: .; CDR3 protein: CTSRTNTDTQYF; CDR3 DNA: TGCACCAGCAGGACAAACACAGATACGCAGTATTTT
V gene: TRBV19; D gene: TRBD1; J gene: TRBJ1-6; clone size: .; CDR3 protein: CASTPRDRAYSPLHF; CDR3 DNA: TGTGCCAGTACGCCGCGGGACAGGGCATATTCACCCCTCCACTTT
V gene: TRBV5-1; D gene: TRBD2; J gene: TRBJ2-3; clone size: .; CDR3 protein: CASSLATNAGGADTQYF; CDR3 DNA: TGCGCCAGCAGCTTGGCAACTAACGCGGGGGGGGCAGATACGCAGTATTTT
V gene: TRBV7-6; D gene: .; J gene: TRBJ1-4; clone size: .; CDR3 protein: CASSRRGSGEKLFF; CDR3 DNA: TGTGCCAGCAGCCGCCGGGGGTCTGGTGAAAAACTGTTTTTT
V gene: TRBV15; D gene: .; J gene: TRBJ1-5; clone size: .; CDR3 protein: CATSRGGRDQPQHF; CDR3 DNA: TGTGCCACCAGCAGAGGTGGCAGGGATCAGCCCCAGCATTTT
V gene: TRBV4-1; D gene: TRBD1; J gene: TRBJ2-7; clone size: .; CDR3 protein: CASSLTTGSAYEQYF; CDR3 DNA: TGCGCCAGCAGCCTCACGACAGGGTCAGCCTACGAGCAGTACTTC
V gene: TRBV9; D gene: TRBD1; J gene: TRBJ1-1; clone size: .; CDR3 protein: CASSPGQRNTEAFF; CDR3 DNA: TGTGCCAGCAGCCCGGGACAGCGGAACACTGAAGCTTTCTTT
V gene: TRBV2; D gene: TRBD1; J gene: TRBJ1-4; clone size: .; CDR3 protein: CASERDRGEKLFF; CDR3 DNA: TGTGCCAGCGAGAGGGACAGAGGTGAAAAACTGTTTTTT
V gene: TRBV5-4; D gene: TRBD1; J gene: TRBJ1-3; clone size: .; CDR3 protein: CASSSGTGGAGNTIYF; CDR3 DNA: TGTGCCAGCAGCTCGGGGACAGGGGGCGCGGGAAACACCATATATTTT
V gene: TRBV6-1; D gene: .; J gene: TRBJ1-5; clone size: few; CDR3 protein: CASSEVRGGNQPQHF; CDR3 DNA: TGTGCCAGCAGTGAAGTGAGGGGGGGGAACCAGCCCCAGCATTTT
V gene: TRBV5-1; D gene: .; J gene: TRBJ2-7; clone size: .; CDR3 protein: CASSLERGAGEQYF; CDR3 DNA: TGCGCCAGCAGCCTTGAACGGGGGGCAGGCGAGCAGTACTTC
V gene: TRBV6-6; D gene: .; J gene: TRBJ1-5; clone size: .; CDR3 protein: CASSPQRGFRNQPQHF; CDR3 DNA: TGTGCCAGCAGTCCCCAAAGGGGCTTTCGGAATCAGCCCCAGCATTTT
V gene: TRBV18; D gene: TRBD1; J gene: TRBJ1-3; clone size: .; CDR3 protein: CASSSEGASSGNTIYF; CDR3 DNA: TGTGCCAGCTCATCCGAGGGGGCTAGCTCTGGAAACACCATATATTTT
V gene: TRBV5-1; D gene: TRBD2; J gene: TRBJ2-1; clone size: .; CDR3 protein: CASSLVGSGATGEQFF; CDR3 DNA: TGCGCCAGCAGCTTGGTTGGTAGCGGGGCGACGGGTGAGCAGTTCTTC
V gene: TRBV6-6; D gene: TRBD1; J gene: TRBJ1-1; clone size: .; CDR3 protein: CASSYITGVSEAFF; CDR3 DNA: TGTGCCAGCAGTTATATTACAGGGGTCAGTGAAGCTTTCTTT
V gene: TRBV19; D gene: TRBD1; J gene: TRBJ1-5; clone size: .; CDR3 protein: CASSSTGGFGNQPQHF; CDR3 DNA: TGTGCCAGTAGTTCTACAGGGGGCTTCGGCAATCAGCCCCAGCATTTT
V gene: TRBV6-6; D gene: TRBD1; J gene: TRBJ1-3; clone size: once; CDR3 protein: CASRSGTGGLGNTIYF; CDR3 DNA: TGTGCCAGCAGATCTGGGACAGGGGGCTTAGGAAACACCATATATTTT
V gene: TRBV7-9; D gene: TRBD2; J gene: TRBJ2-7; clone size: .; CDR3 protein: CASSSVLGAGGYEQYF; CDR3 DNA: TGTGCCAGCAGCTCGGTGCTAGGGGCCGGGGGGTACGAGCAGTACTTC
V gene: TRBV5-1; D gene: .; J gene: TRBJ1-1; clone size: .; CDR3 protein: CASSSTANTEAFF; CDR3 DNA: TGCGCCAGCAGCTCGACAGCTAACACTGAAGCTTTCTTT
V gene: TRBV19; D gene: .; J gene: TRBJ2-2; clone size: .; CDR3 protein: CASNSGEYTGELFF; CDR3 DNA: TGTGCCAGTAATTCAGGGGAGTACACCGGGGAGCTGTTTTTT
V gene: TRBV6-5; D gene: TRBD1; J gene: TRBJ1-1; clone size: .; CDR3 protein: CASKNHRGENTEAFF; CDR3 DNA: TGTGCCAGCAAGAACCACAGGGGGGAGAACACTGAAGCTTTCTTT
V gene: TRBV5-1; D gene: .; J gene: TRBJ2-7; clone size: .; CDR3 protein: CASSLAGAGAASYEQYF; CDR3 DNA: TGCGCCAGCAGCTTGGCCGGAGCAGGGGCAGCCTCCTACGAGCAGTACTTC
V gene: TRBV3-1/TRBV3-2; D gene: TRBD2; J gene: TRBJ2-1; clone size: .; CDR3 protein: CASRPTSGGRNEQFF; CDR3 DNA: TGTGCCAGCAGACCCACTAGCGGGGGCCGGAATGAGCAGTTCTTC
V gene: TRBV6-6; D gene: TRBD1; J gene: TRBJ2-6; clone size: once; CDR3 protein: CASSTGTGAGANVLTF; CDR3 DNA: TGTGCCAGCAGTACCGGGACAGGGGCTGGGGCCAACGTCCTGACTTTC